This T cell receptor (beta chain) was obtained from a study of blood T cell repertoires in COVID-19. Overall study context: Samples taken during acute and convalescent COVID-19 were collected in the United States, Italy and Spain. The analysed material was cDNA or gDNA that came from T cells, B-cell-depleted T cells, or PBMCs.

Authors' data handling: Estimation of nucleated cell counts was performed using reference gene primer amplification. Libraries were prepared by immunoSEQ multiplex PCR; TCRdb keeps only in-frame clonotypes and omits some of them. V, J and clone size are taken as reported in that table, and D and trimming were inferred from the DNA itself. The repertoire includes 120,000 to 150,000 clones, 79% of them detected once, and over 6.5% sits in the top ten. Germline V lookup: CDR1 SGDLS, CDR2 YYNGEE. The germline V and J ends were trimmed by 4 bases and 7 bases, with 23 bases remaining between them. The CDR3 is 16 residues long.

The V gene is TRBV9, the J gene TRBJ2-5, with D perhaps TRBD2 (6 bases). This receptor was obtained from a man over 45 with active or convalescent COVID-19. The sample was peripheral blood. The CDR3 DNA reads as TGTGCCAGCAGCCCCCTCGGGAGCGGGTCCCCCGGGACCCAGTACTTC. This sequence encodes CASSPLGSGSPGTQYF.